Listed below are T cell receptor beta chains from one sample, sequenced in a study of CD8+ T cells in alopecia areata. TCRdb's table, derived via immunoSEQ multiplex PCR, lists solely in-frame clones and lacks some. Among 110,000 to 150,000 clones listed, around 49% were seen once. The sequences come from CD4+ T cells sorted from blood, collected at week 0. The receptors shown here come from a human donor with alopecia areata. Each CDR3 is given with its conserved first and last residue. D genes are given only for firm matches. Some rows mark clone size as missing; the rest say once, few, many or name a class of expanded clone.

d_gene: TRBD1
v_gene: TRBV5-4
abundance: NA
j_gene: TRBJ1-1
CDR3aa: CASSAGQGAEAFF
CDR3nt: TGTGCCAGCAGCGCGGGCCAGGGGGCTGAAGCTTTCTTT

d_gene: TRBD1
v_gene: TRBV28
abundance: NA
j_gene: TRBJ2-7
CDR3aa: CASKGDRSYEQYF
CDR3nt: TGTGCCAGCAAAGGGGACAGGAGCTACGAGCAGTACTTC

d_gene: NA
v_gene: TRBV30
abundance: NA
j_gene: TRBJ1-1
CDR3aa: CAWAFGTEAFF
CDR3nt: TGTGCCTGGGCCTTCGGGACTGAAGCTTTCTTT

d_gene: TRBD2
v_gene: TRBV25-1
abundance: once
j_gene: TRBJ2-1
CDR3aa: CASKGRVYNEQFF
CDR3nt: TGTGCCAGCAAAGGGAGGGTATACAATGAGCAGTTCTTC

d_gene: TRBD2
v_gene: TRBV29-1
abundance: NA
j_gene: TRBJ2-3
CDR3aa: CSTLAGTSQGTQYF
CDR3nt: TGCAGCACCTTAGCGGGAACCTCCCAGGGTACGCAGTATTTT

d_gene: NA
v_gene: TRBV4-1
abundance: NA
j_gene: TRBJ2-6
CDR3aa: CASSQGPVGAGANVLTF
CDR3nt: TGCGCCAGCAGCCAAGGTCCTGTTGGGGCTGGGGCCAACGTCCTGACTTTC

d_gene: NA
v_gene: TRBV7-8
abundance: NA
j_gene: TRBJ2-7
CDR3aa: CASSSRARAGEQYF
CDR3nt: TGTGCCAGCAGCTCCCGGGCCCGCGCGGGGGAGCAGTACTTC

d_gene: NA
v_gene: TRBV9
abundance: few
j_gene: TRBJ1-3
CDR3aa: CASSPSGDTIYF
CDR3nt: TGTGCCAGCAGCCCTTCTGGGGACACCATATATTTT

d_gene: NA
v_gene: TRBV5-1
abundance: few
j_gene: TRBJ1-1
CDR3aa: CASSWTANTEAFF
CDR3nt: TGCGCCAGCAGCTGGACAGCGAACACTGAAGCTTTCTTT

d_gene: NA
v_gene: TRBV19
abundance: NA
j_gene: TRBJ2-6
CDR3aa: CASRGAGANVLTF
CDR3nt: TGTGCCAGTAGGGGGGCCGGGGCCAACGTCCTGACTTTC

d_gene: NA
v_gene: TRBV6-5
abundance: few
j_gene: TRBJ1-5
CDR3aa: CASRRDSNQPQHF
CDR3nt: TGTGCCAGCAGGCGGGATAGCAATCAGCCCCAGCATTTT

d_gene: TRBD1
v_gene: TRBV29-1
abundance: NA
j_gene: TRBJ2-3
CDR3aa: CSVRSPGQGRTDTQYF
CDR3nt: TGCAGCGTTCGTTCTCCGGGACAGGGGCGGACAGATACGCAGTATTTT

d_gene: NA
v_gene: TRBV27
abundance: NA
j_gene: TRBJ2-6
CDR3aa: CASSLGVTGANVLTF
CDR3nt: TGTGCCAGCAGTTTGGGCGTTACTGGGGCCAACGTCCTGACTTTC

d_gene: NA
v_gene: TRBV2
abundance: few
j_gene: TRBJ1-1
CDR3aa: CASTGGHTEAFF
CDR3nt: TGTGCCAGCACAGGCGGGCACACTGAAGCTTTCTTT

d_gene: NA
v_gene: TRBV29-1
abundance: once
j_gene: TRBJ1-2
CDR3aa: CSVVRTDYGYTF
CDR3nt: TGCAGCGTAGTACGGACAGACTATGGCTACACCTTC

d_gene: TRBD2
v_gene: TRBV7-8
abundance: NA
j_gene: TRBJ2-5
CDR3aa: CASSGTSEMETQYF
CDR3nt: TGTGCCAGCAGCGGGACTAGCGAGATGGAGACCCAGTACTTC

d_gene: TRBD1
v_gene: TRBV5-4
abundance: NA
j_gene: TRBJ2-1
CDR3aa: CASRGPGQGMANEQFF
CDR3nt: TGTGCCAGCAGGGGGCCGGGACAGGGAATGGCCAATGAGCAGTTCTTC

d_gene: NA
v_gene: TRBV30
abundance: NA
j_gene: TRBJ2-3
CDR3aa: CAWSPPQDTQYF
CDR3nt: TGTGCCTGGAGTCCACCTCAAGATACGCAGTATTTT

d_gene: NA
v_gene: TRBV28
abundance: NA
j_gene: TRBJ2-1
CDR3aa: CASSLLSPSGNRYNEQFF
CDR3nt: TGTGCCAGCAGTTTATTGTCCCCCAGCGGCAATAGGTACAATGAGCAGTTCTTC

d_gene: NA
v_gene: TRBV5-6
abundance: NA
j_gene: TRBJ1-2
CDR3aa: CASSLEGSGGYTF
CDR3nt: TGTGCCAGCAGCTTGGAAGGGAGCGGTGGCTACACCTTC

d_gene: TRBD1
v_gene: TRBV28
abundance: NA
j_gene: TRBJ1-5
CDR3aa: CASSPPTTGRSQPQHF
CDR3nt: TGTGCCAGCAGTCCCCCCACGACAGGGCGCAGTCAGCCCCAGCATTTT

d_gene: NA
v_gene: TRBV29-1
abundance: NA
j_gene: TRBJ1-1
CDR3aa: CSVEQGGNTEAFF
CDR3nt: TGCAGCGTTGAGCAGGGTGGGAACACTGAAGCTTTCTTT

d_gene: TRBD1
v_gene: TRBV4-3
abundance: NA
j_gene: TRBJ2-2
CDR3aa: CASSQGTGNTGELFF
CDR3nt: TGCGCCAGCAGCCAAGGGACAGGGAACACCGGGGAGCTGTTTTTT

d_gene: NA
v_gene: TRBV14
abundance: once
j_gene: TRBJ1-2
CDR3aa: CASSLKTGLGYTF
CDR3nt: TGTGCCAGCAGCCTAAAGACGGGGCTTGGCTACACCTTC

d_gene: NA
v_gene: TRBV5-1
abundance: NA
j_gene: TRBJ2-3
CDR3aa: CASSLEARTLGDTQYF
CDR3nt: TGCGCCAGCAGCTTGGAGGCCAGGACTTTAGGGGATACGCAGTATTTT

d_gene: TRBD2
v_gene: TRBV9
abundance: few
j_gene: TRBJ2-1
CDR3aa: CASTKGTSGSYHYNEQFF
CDR3nt: TGTGCCAGCACCAAAGGGACTAGCGGGAGTTACCACTACAATGAGCAGTTCTTC

d_gene: NA
v_gene: TRBV19
abundance: NA
j_gene: TRBJ2-2
CDR3aa: CASSLGGPGELFF
CDR3nt: TGTGCCAGTAGTTTAGGGGGTCCCGGGGAGCTGTTTTTT

d_gene: NA
v_gene: TRBV29-1
abundance: few
j_gene: TRBJ2-7
CDR3aa: CSVSIRGPREQYF
CDR3nt: TGCAGCGTTAGCATCAGGGGCCCCCGTGAGCAGTACTTC

d_gene: NA
v_gene: TRBV30
abundance: NA
j_gene: TRBJ2-5
CDR3aa: CAWERWGMQETQYF
CDR3nt: TGTGCCTGGGAGAGGTGGGGGATGCAAGAGACCCAGTACTTC

d_gene: NA
v_gene: TRBV28
abundance: few
j_gene: TRBJ1-2
CDR3aa: CASSGDTELHGYTF
CDR3nt: TGTGCCAGCAGTGGGGACACCGAGCTTCATGGCTACACCTTC

d_gene: NA
v_gene: TRBV6-5
abundance: NA
j_gene: TRBJ1-1
CDR3aa: CASSLQDARTEAFF
CDR3nt: TGTGCCAGCAGTCTACAGGACGCGAGGACTGAAGCTTTCTTT

d_gene: TRBD2
v_gene: TRBV7-2
abundance: NA
j_gene: TRBJ2-2
CDR3aa: CASSFVGTSGGELFF
CDR3nt: TGTGCCAGCAGCTTCGTTGGGACTAGCGGAGGGGAGCTGTTTTTT